What follows is one T cell receptor beta chain and its context. Its antigen is as yet unknown. The time point denotes: pretreatment peripheral blood. The V end was cut by 0 bases, the J end by 7 bases, with 9 bases between. The CDR3 runs 13 residues. Germline assignment: CDR1 MNHEY and CDR2 SMNVEV (reference sequence). This sample stems from a study of PD-L1 blockade in urothelial cancer. Study information: Twenty-five of the 29 patients were men with bladder-origin urothelial cancer. Individuals in the cohort had been given 0 to 3 earlier chemotherapy regimens.

Templates that were synthetic TCR analogs were spiked into each PCR. Produced via immunoSEQ multiplex PCR; TCRdb's table is partial and in-frame only. The sample gives 50,000 or so clones, about 82% of which show up once; approximately 21% is in the top ten. Broader study findings: The study found that durable-benefit patients expanded tumor-associated blood clones more at 3 weeks.

The source material was PBMCs, sampled around atezolizumab (anti-PD-L1) treatment. This clonotype was sampled from a man aged 55 to 70 with urothelial cancer. V is TRBV27 and J is TRBJ1-2; D is possibly TRBD1 (5 bases). This CDR3 reads CASSLSQGSGYTF. As DNA, the CDR3 is TGTGCCAGCAGTTTATCTCAGGGCTCTGGCTACACCTTC.